This T cell receptor (beta chain) originates from a study of identical twins. Findings and limits, study-wide: Beta out-of-frame twin sharing showed a weaker excess. Insertions were reduced in abundant cord blood beta clonotypes but not in memory repertoires.

CDR1 is MNHNY and CDR2 is SVGAGI in the germline V gene (reference sequence). There are 13 residues in the CDR3. Trimming shortened V by 6 bases and J by 7 bases, and 13 bases separated the two germline ends. This clonotype showed up just a few times. As yet, its antigen is unknown. After template switching added a universal primer site, the resulting cDNA carried unique molecular identifiers. TCRdb independently ran MiXCR on the 5' RACE reads; one entry per CDR3 protein. In the table there are around 1.7 million distinct CDR3 sequences, 25% to 35% of which are singletons. This receptor was identified in a newborn girl in good health. The sequenced material came from cord blood. V is TRBV6-6 and J is TRBJ2-1, with no clear D. CDR3 coding DNA: TGTGCCAGCAGGGACCTACCGACGAATGAGCAGTTCTTC. It codes for CASRDLPTNEQFF.